The 20 T cell receptor beta chains below were found in one sample sequenced in a study of blood T cells in healthy people across ages. PCR was performed a second time for roughly 6 to 12 cycles using a sample-barcoded 5' primer and a J-beta primer mix. TCRdb ran MiXCR on the 5' RACE reads and lists one entry per CDR3 protein. The data show some 700,000 distinct CDR3 sequences, about a fifth seen once. Sequencing was done on a sample of blood. The receptors were gathered from a man between 65 and 85 years old in good health.

V usage is TRBV7-7 and J usage is TRBJ2-5, with D maybe TRBD2 (6 bases). The CDR3 is made up of 15 amino acids. The V end lost 5 bases, the J end lost 6 bases, and 19 bases lay between the germline ends. Germline V gene data show CDR1 as SSHAT and CDR2 as FNYEAQ (reference sequence). As DNA, the CDR3 is TGTGCCAGCAGCCCGCCGGGACTTTCAACCCAGACCCAGTACTTC. Its translation: CASSPPGLSTQTQYF.

The chain links TRBV20-1 to TRBJ1-3; D not resolved. The CDR3 covers 12 residues. Deletions cut 3 bases from V and 0 bases from J, with 3 bases between. Germline V CDR1 and CDR2: DFQATT, SNEGSKA (reference sequence). The CDR3 here is CSASSSGNTIYF. CDR3 in DNA: TGCAGTGCTAGTAGCTCTGGAAACACCATATATTTT.

This chain links TRBV7-8 with TRBJ2-1; TRBD2 matches at 7 bases. The length of the CDR3 is 16 residues. The V segment lost 9 bases and the J segment 1 base; nucleotides outside the gene matches: 12. CDR1 is SGHVS and CDR2 is FQNEAQ in the germline V gene. CDR3 protein: CARGSQREKSYNEQFF. The CDR3 DNA follows: TGTGCCAGGGGGTCCCAGCGGGAAAAATCCTACAATGAGCAGTTCTTC. Looking up the rest from reference TRBV7-8 and TRBJ2-1 gives the full variable domain: GAGVSQSPRYKVAKRGQDVALRCDPISGHVSLFWYQQALGQGPEFLTYFQNEAQLDKSGLPSDRFFAERPEGSVSTLKIQRTQQEDSAVYLCARGSQREKSYNEQFFGPGTRLTVL.

This clonotype was observed many times. The chain links TRBV7-7 to TRBJ2-3; D is undetermined. This CDR3 is 14 amino acids long. V was shortened by 5 bases and J by 4 bases, with 13 bases between the two germline ends. Looked up from germline, CDR1 is SSHAT and CDR2 is FNYEAQ (reference sequence). CDR3 coding DNA: TGTGCCAGCAGCGCCCAAGCGAGCCCAGATACGCAGTATTTT. The encoded protein is CASSAQASPDTQYF.

This chain uses TRBV6-2 or TRBV6-3 with TRBJ1-1; the D gene is possibly TRBD1 (5 bases). The V gene's germline CDR1 is MNHEY and CDR2 SVGEGT. Trimming cost V 7 bases and J 3 bases, with 18 bases left between them. The CDR3 length is 15 residues. The CDR3 here is CASKKGLTEDTEAFF. CDR3 DNA sequence: TGTGCCAGCAAAAAGGGACTAACGGAGGACACTGAAGCTTTCTTT.

The chain combines TRBV29-1 with TRBJ2-7; D could derive from TRBD1 or TRBD2 (5 bases each). Trimming took 2 bases from V and 5 from J, leaving 16 bases between them. In germline, CDR1 is SQVTM, CDR2 ANQGSEA. The CDR3 is 14 residues long. CDR3 sequence reads: CSVETGQGMDEQYF. In DNA form, the CDR3 reads TGCAGCGTTGAAACGGGGCAGGGAATGGACGAGCAGTACTTC.

The CDR3 DNA is TGTGCCACCAGCAGACAATCGAGCGGGGGAGAGACCCAGTACTTC. It codes for CATSRQSSGGETQYF. The chain links TRBV15 to TRBJ2-1; 8 bases match TRBD2. The DNA end lines up better with TRBJ2-5; the J call may be wrong. Germline V lookup: CDR1 LNHNV, CDR2 YYDKDF (reference sequence). The CDR3 contains 15 residues.

This clonotype was counted a few times. The chain couples TRBV9 to TRBJ1-2; the D gene is possibly TRBD1 (5 bases). The germline CDR1 and CDR2 sequences are SGDLS and YYNGEE. The length of the CDR3 is 13 residues. Trimming stripped 4 bases from V and 4 bases from J, with 11 bases between. CDR3 protein: CASSRDGRYGYTF. The CDR3 DNA reads as TGTGCCAGCAGCCGGGACGGACGCTATGGCTACACCTTC.

The J gene is TRBJ2-1, the V gene TRBV10-3, with 13 nucleotides matching TRBD2. V lost 3 bases, J lost 7 bases, and 12 bases stayed unmatched. The CDR3 consists of 18 residues. CDR1 is ENHRY, CDR2 SYGVKD, per germline. The chain's CDR3 is CAISEIWVGTSGKNEQFF. CDR3 in DNA: TGTGCCATCAGTGAAATTTGGGTCGGGACTAGCGGGAAAAATGAGCAGTTCTTC.

The chain joins TRBV5-1 to TRBJ2-5, with D perhaps matching TRBD2 (5 bases). The DNA end favors TRBJ2-7, so the J call may be wrong. This CDR3 spans 17 amino acids. CDR1 is SGHRS, CDR2 YFSETQ, per germline. Here the CDR3 reads CASSLATRGVLTDEQYF. The CDR3, as DNA: TGCGCCAGCAGCTTGGCCACCCGGGGTGTACTAACCGACGAGCAGTACTTC.

This clonotype has a handful of counts. The chain recombines TRBV19 with TRBJ2-5; 7 bases agree with TRBD2. The germline V gene encodes CDR1 LNHDA and CDR2 SQIVND (reference sequence). J was trimmed by 4 bases and V by 7 bases; bases with no gene match: 6. This CDR3 is built from 13 residues. CDR3 DNA sequence: TGTGCCAGTATGTGGTCGGGAGGAGAGACCCAGTACTTC. It encodes CASMWSGGETQYF.

The table lists this clonotype with a few counts. The chain uses TRBV6-6 and TRBJ2-7; tentative D call: TRBD1 (5 bases). V was trimmed by 4 bases and J by 0 bases, leaving 10 bases between them. CDR3 length: 14 amino acids. From germline, CDR1 is MNHNY and CDR2 SVGAGI (reference sequence). CDR3: CASSLGRYSYEQYF. DNA of the CDR3: TGTGCCAGCAGTTTGGGGCGGTACTCCTACGAGCAGTACTTC.

In this sample, this clonotype turned up a few times. This sequence joins TRBV18 and TRBJ1-1; a weak D match, TRBD1 (5 bases). Trimming removed 2 bases from V and 1 base from J, with 14 bases in between. The germline CDR1 and CDR2 sequences are KGHSH and LQKENI. This CDR3 has 16 residues. The CDR3 DNA reads as TGTGCCAGCTCACCAATAGGACAACCGACGAACACTGAAGCTTTCTTT. The encoded protein is CASSPIGQPTNTEAFF.

The V and J genes are TRBV10-1 and TRBJ2-1; 10 nucleotides line up with TRBD2. The end of the DNA fits TRBJ2-7 better, so the J call may be wrong. Germline V gene lookup returns CDR1 WNHNN and CDR2 SYGVQD (reference sequence). There are 16 residues in the CDR3. The CDR3 DNA sequence: TGCGCCAGCAGTGATGCTAGCGGGGGATACTCCTACGAGCAGTACTTC. Translated: CASSDASGGYSYEQYF.

The chain uses TRBV29-1 and TRBJ2-3; maybe TRBD1 (6 bases). The CDR3 is made up of 13 amino acids. Trimming left V 4 bases short and J 4 bases short, with 12 bases between. Germline CDR1 reads SQVTM; CDR2 reads ANQGSEA. CDR3 sequence reads: CSVAEQGSDTQYF. In DNA, the CDR3 is TGCAGCGTTGCGGAACAGGGCTCAGATACGCAGTATTTT.

The rearrangement uses TRBV10-3 and TRBJ1-1; 7 bases agree with TRBD1. This CDR3 region has 15 residues. V lost 5 bases, J lost 3 bases, and 9 bases stayed unmatched. CDR1 is ENHRY, CDR2 SYGVKD, per germline. This CDR3 reads CAISFSGTEDTEAFF. The CDR3 DNA is TGTGCCATCAGTTTCTCCGGGACAGAGGACACTGAAGCTTTCTTT.

This clonotype turned up a few times. The CDR3, as DNA: TGTGCCAGCAGCCACTCGCTACTATCCTCTGGAAACACCATATATTTT. It translates to CASSHSLLSSGNTIYF. The rearrangement uses TRBV5-5 and TRBJ1-3, with D hard to call. V was shortened by 4 bases and J by 0 bases, with 14 bases between the two germline ends. Looked up from germline, CDR1 is SGHKS and CDR2 is YYEKEE (reference sequence). CDR3 length: 16 amino acids.

This clonotype was seen only a few times. CDR3 coding DNA: TGCGCCAGCAGCTACGTACTAGCGGGACTCAATGAGCAGTTCTTC. This encodes CASSYVLAGLNEQFF. The chain couples TRBV5-1 to TRBJ2-1, with 10 bases that match TRBD2. This CDR3 is 15 amino acids long. V dropped 3 bases and J dropped 6; count of bases not matched to a gene: 6. Germline-derived CDR1 and CDR2 are SGHRS and YFSETQ.

The rearrangement uses TRBV2 and TRBJ1-2; no clear D gene. The CDR3 covers 13 residues. Trimming shortened V by 4 bases and J by 5 bases, and 11 bases separated the two germline ends. Germline V gene sequence: CDR1 SNHLY, CDR2 FYNNEI. The CDR3 is CASSVRSEYGYTF. The CDR3 DNA reads as TGTGCCAGCAGTGTTAGGTCGGAATATGGCTACACCTTC.

This clonotype has more than one count but fewer than ten. The V gene is TRBV5-1, the J gene TRBJ2-5; D ambiguous. The length of the CDR3 is 12 residues. The V and J ends lost 0 bases and 5 bases respectively, with 5 bases between them. The germline CDR1 and CDR2 sequences are SGHRS and YFSETQ. The CDR3 bases are TGCGCCAGCAGCTTGGATTGGGAGACCCAGTACTTC. Amino acid sequence: CASSLDWETQYF. Filled out from reference TRBV5-1 and TRBJ2-5, the complete variable domain reads KAGVTQTPRYLIKTRGQQVTLSCSPISGHRSVSWYQQTPGQGLQFLFEYFSETQRNKGNFPGRFSGRQFSNSRSEMNVSTLELGDSALYLCASSLDWETQYFGPGTRLLVL.